This T cell receptor beta chain was captured by sequencing in a study of blood T cell repertoires in COVID-19. Looking at the study overall: The United States, Italy and Spain were the sources of the acute and convalescent COVID-19 samples.

Study processing details: Nucleated cell number was recorded as an estimate derived from reference gene primer amplification. Sequencing used immunoSEQ multiplex PCR; TCRdb keeps in-frame clones, though not all of them. That table gives V, J and clone size, and the DNA gave D and trimming. Counted here are around 250,000 clones, 85% to 90% occurring once; the ten biggest clones make up about 1%. Recruitment covered about 25 US areas and drew participants whose ages spanned about 18 to 100 years. The TCR originated in a man over 45 who had been exposed to COVID-19. Sequenced: PBMCs or T cells enriched from blood (not recorded which).

The CDR3 DNA follows: TGTGCCAGCAGCTCAGGGCTAGCGGTCTCCTACAATGAGCAGTTCTTC. Translated: CASSSGLAVSYNEQFF. The chain joins TRBV7-3 to TRBJ2-1; 7 bases fit TRBD2. Losses at the gene ends were 4 bases for V and 0 bases for J; bases not matched to a gene: 6. CDR1 is SGHTA and CDR2 is FQGTGA in the germline V gene. The CDR3 runs to 16 residues.